This T cell receptor beta chain was identified during a study of cytomegalovirus exposure and HLA in healthy donors. This clone was recorded a few times. Its antigen is unknown. Primers included in the PCR were 60 Vbeta and 13 Jbeta primers. Sequenced by immunoSEQ multiplex PCR; TCRdb stores in-frame clones only, minus some. The table includes tens of thousands of clones, over 70% detected once. The CDR3 spans 12 residues. Trimming removed 5 bases from V and 6 bases from J, with 9 bases in between. Germline loops: CDR1 MGHRA, CDR2 YSYEKL. General study results and limits: Later analysis indicated greater clonal expansion among HLA-associated TCR beta chains than among equally common other chains. In a later analysis, TCR beta V- and J-gene trimming was associated with a missense DCLRE1C variant.

The sequenced sample was PBMCs. This sequence joins TRBV4-1 and TRBJ2-3, with D maybe TRBD2 (5 bases). The receptor was isolated from a middle-aged woman in good health and CMV-seropositive. Here the CDR3 DNA reads TGCGCCAGCAGCAGACTACGCGATACGCAGTATTTT. Residues: CASSRLRDTQYF.